The 20 T cell receptor beta chains in this list originate from one sample, sequenced in a study of T cells after yellow fever vaccination. MiXCR was run by TCRdb on the 5' RACE reads, yielding one entry per CDR3 protein. Found here are 250,000 to 350,000 distinct CDR3 sequences, 8.7% of them singletons; the top ten hold around 3.1%. The sequencing used CD4+ T cells sorted from PBMCs, collected 5 days after the yellow fever booster vaccination. The receptors were gathered from a man between 18 and 29 years old who received the YFV17D yellow fever vaccine.

This chain uses TRBV28 with TRBJ2-7; no clear D gene. The V gene lost 6 bases and the J gene lost 1 base, with 13 bases spanning the gap. Germline CDR1 is MDHEN and CDR2 is SYDVKM. The CDR3 sequence is 14 residues long. The CDR3 region is CASRRSRSSYEQYV. Written as DNA, the CDR3 is TGTGCCAGCAGACGTAGTCGCTCTTCCTACGAGCAGTACGTC.

This clonotype was counted ten times or more. The V gene is TRBV12-3 or TRBV12-4, the J gene TRBJ1-4, with 9 bases aligning to TRBD1. V was pared by 3 bases and J by 1 base, with 12 bases of the junction left unmatched. This CDR3 region has 19 residues. The CDR3 nucleotides are TGTGCCAGCAGTTTTGGTGGACAGGGGTTTTTTGGAACTAATGAAAAACTGTTTTTT. Its protein is CASSFGGQGFFGTNEKLFF.

The table lists this clonotype with many counts. The chain's CDR3 is CSARDYRADGYTF. CDR3 sequence (DNA): TGCAGTGCTAGAGATTACAGGGCGGATGGCTACACCTTC. The rearrangement uses TRBV20-1 and TRBJ1-2; D might be TRBD1 (6 bases). This CDR3 contains 13 residues. V dropped 0 bases and J dropped 6 bases, with 11 bases sitting between them. Germline loops: CDR1 DFQATT, CDR2 SNEGSKA (reference sequence).

This clonotype was observed at least ten times. The chain has TRBV20-1 and TRBJ2-7, with 7 bases fitting TRBD1. V dropped 4 bases and J dropped 4; count of bases not matched to a gene: 25. CDR1 is DFQATT, CDR2 SNEGSKA, per germline (reference sequence). The CDR3 spans 19 residues. Here the CDR3 reads CSAITRLTGKQGKRYEQYV. CDR3 in DNA: TGCAGTGCTATAACGCGCCTGACAGGGAAACAGGGAAAGCGTTACGAGCAGTACGTC.

This CDR3 reads CASSQKEGGRQNTEAFF. The DNA for the CDR3 is TGTGCCAGCAGCCAGAAAGAGGGGGGACGGCAGAACACTGAAGCTTTCTTT. The V and J genes are TRBV4-2 and TRBJ1-1, with D maybe TRBD1 (6 bases). Germline CDR1 LGHNA, CDR2 YNFKEQ. Deletions cut 3 bases from V and 1 base from J, with 18 bases between. CDR3 length equals 17 residues.

This clonotype was seen more than once but under ten times. This chain joins TRBV18 and TRBJ1-5; D possibly corresponds to TRBD1 (6 bases). This CDR3 spans 14 amino acids. V lost 2 bases and J lost 6, with 11 bases in between. Germline V lookup: CDR1 KGHSH, CDR2 LQKENI. CDR3 in amino acids: CASSPNKGGQPQHF. The CDR3 coding sequence is TGTGCCAGCTCACCAAACAAGGGGGGTCAGCCCCAGCATTTT. Full variable domain (missing parts from reference TRBV18 and TRBJ1-5): NAGVMQNPRHLVRRRGQEARLRCSPMKGHSHVYWYRQLPEEGLKFMVYLQKENIIDESGMPKERFSAEFPKEGPSILRIQQVVRGDSAAYFCASSPNKGGQPQHFGDGTRLSIL.

This clonotype was recorded at least ten times. The V and J genes are TRBV12-3 or TRBV12-4 and TRBJ1-4, with a weak D call TRBD1 (5 bases). The CDR3 spans 14 residues. Trimming left V 4 bases short and J 5 bases short, with 11 bases between. CDR3 loop: CASSSGQWNEKLFF. DNA for the CDR3: TGTGCCAGCAGTTCGGGGCAGTGGAATGAAAAACTGTTTTTT.

This chain connects TRBV7-2 to TRBJ2-2; no clear D. V lost 1 base and J lost 4, with 10 bases in between. Germline assignment: CDR1 SGHTA and CDR2 FQGNSA. The CDR3 is 15 residues long. The CDR3 is CASSLEGLGTGELFF. CDR3 nucleotides: TGTGCCAGCAGCTTAGAGGGCCTGGGCACCGGGGAGCTGTTTTTT.

This rearrangement joins TRBV15 to TRBJ2-5; a possible D gene is TRBD1 (5 bases). V shed 5 bases and J shed 4 bases, with 17 bases lying between them. CDR3 length equals 15 residues. Germline V gene data show CDR1 as LNHNV and CDR2 as YYDKDF (reference sequence). In DNA form, the CDR3 reads TGTGCCACCAGCCCAAATCCTCCTAGGGGAGAGACCCAGTACTTC. Its protein is CATSPNPPRGETQYF.

This chain joins TRBV12-3 or TRBV12-4 and TRBJ1-2; TRBD1 matches 7 bases. This CDR3 comprises 16 residues. Trimming at V came to 5 bases and at J to 4 bases, leaving 13 bases not matched to a gene. The CDR3 protein is CASSTGTAVEFYGYTF. In DNA, the CDR3 is TGTGCCAGCAGTACCGGGACAGCCGTCGAGTTCTATGGCTACACCTTC.

V and J are TRBV7-9 and TRBJ2-1; TRBD2 matches 9 bases. J lost 4 bases, V lost 0 bases, and 1 base had no gene match. The CDR3 loop spans 15 amino acids. Germline CDR1 reads SEHNR; CDR2 reads FQNEAQ (reference sequence). In DNA, the CDR3 is TGTGCCAGCAGCTTAGCGGCGGGGGGGTACAATGAGCAGTTCTTC. The encoded protein is CASSLAAGGYNEQFF. Looking up the rest from reference TRBV7-9 and TRBJ2-1 gives the full variable domain: DTGVSQNPRHKITKRGQNVTFRCDPISEHNRLYWYRQTLGQGPEFLTYFQNEAQLEKSRLLSDRFSAERPKGSFSTLEIQRTEQGDSAMYLCASSLAAGGYNEQFFGPGTRLTVL.

This clonotype appeared many times. The V gene is TRBV10-3, the J gene TRBJ2-1; the match to TRBD2 covers 9 bases. Germline values: CDR1 ENHRY, CDR2 SYGVKD. The CDR3 totals 13 residues. Trimming removed 5 bases from V and 8 bases from J; junction bases left unmatched: 4. The CDR3 loop reads CAISSGGRDEQFF. The CDR3 bases are TGTGCCATCAGTAGCGGGGGGCGGGATGAGCAGTTCTTC.

This chain connects TRBV5-1 to TRBJ1-3, with no clear D. V gave up 0 bases and J gave up 2 bases, with 12 bases separating them. This CDR3 comprises 16 residues. The germline CDR1 and CDR2 sequences are SGHRS and YFSETQ. As DNA, the CDR3 is TGCGCCAGCAGCTTGGATCGGGGATCGGCTGGAAACACCATATATTTT. Encoded protein: CASSLDRGSAGNTIYF.

This clonotype was recorded a few times. The rearrangement joins TRBV29-1 to TRBJ2-7; 10 bases are a match to TRBD2. After removal of 4 bases from V and 7 bases from J, the junction contained 10 bases not matched to a gene. The CDR3 sequence is 14 residues long. Germline V gene data show CDR1 as SQVTM and CDR2 as ANQGSEA. The CDR3 region is CSVGSSGRTGEQYF. The CDR3 DNA is TGCAGCGTTGGCAGTAGCGGGAGGACGGGGGAGCAGTACTTC.

This clonotype was found a few times. The chain carries TRBV7-2 and TRBJ2-1, with 7 bases fitting TRBD1. From germline, CDR1 is SGHTA and CDR2 FQGNSA. The J segment lost 13 bases and the V segment lost 5 bases, leaving 11 bases of the junction unmatched. The CDR3 runs to 13 residues. DNA for the CDR3: TGTGCCAGCAGCCCCGGGACAGCGATCGTCCAGTTCTTC. This sequence encodes CASSPGTAIVQFF. Based on the CDR3 plus reference TRBV7-2 and TRBJ2-1, the full variable domain is GAGVSQSPSNKVTEKGKDVELRCDPISGHTALYWYRQSLGQGLEFLIYFQGNSAPDKSGLPSDRFSAERTGGSVSTLTIQRTQQEDSAVYLCASSPGTAIVQFFGPGTRLTVL.

This clonotype came up a few times. The chain recombines TRBV19 with TRBJ2-5, with D hard to call. Germline assignment: CDR1 LNHDA and CDR2 SQIVND (reference sequence). The CDR3 has 14 residues. Between the trimmed V and J ends, which lost 6 bases and 5 bases, there was a span of 16 bases. CDR3 protein: CASSSRVAWETQYF. DNA of the CDR3: TGTGCCAGTAGCTCCCGGGTAGCCTGGGAGACCCAGTACTTC.

This clonotype showed up just a few times. The chain uses TRBV3-1 and TRBJ1-6; 8 nucleotides agree with TRBD1. Losses at the gene ends were 1 base for V and 10 bases for J; bases not matched to a gene: 15. In germline, CDR1 is LGHDT, CDR2 YNNKEL (reference sequence). The CDR3 is made up of 18 amino acids. CDR3 DNA: TGTGCCAGCAGCCAAGTAGCCTCGAGAGGACAGGGTAACTCACCCCTCCACTTT. As protein: CASSQVASRGQGNSPLHF. Full variable domain (remainder filled in from reference TRBV3-1 and TRBJ1-6): DTAVSQTPKYLVTQMGNDKSIKCEQNLGHDTMYWYKQDSKKFLKIMFSYNNKELIINETVPNRFSPKSPDKAHLNLHINSLELGDSAVYFCASSQVASRGQGNSPLHFGNGTRLTVT.

V and J are TRBV19 and TRBJ2-3, with a possible D match to TRBD2 (6 bases). The CDR3 is made up of 13 amino acids. CDR1 is LNHDA and CDR2 is SQIVND in the germline V gene (reference sequence). Trimming pared 10 bases from V and 5 bases from J, leaving 16 bases between. The DNA of the CDR3 is TGTGCCACCGCGGGACGGTCAAGAGATACGCAGTATTTT. Its translation: CATAGRSRDTQYF.

The chain joins TRBV6-4 to TRBJ2-6; D unclear. From germline, CDR1 is MRHNA and CDR2 SNTAGT. The CDR3 has 15 amino acids. Trimming removed 5 bases from V and 1 base from J, with 9 bases in between. Here the CDR3 reads CASSPRESGANVLTF. The CDR3 DNA reads as TGTGCCAGCAGTCCCCGAGAGTCTGGGGCCAACGTCCTGACTTTC.

This clonotype was counted only a few times. The chain recombines TRBV27 with TRBJ2-2; maybe TRBD1 (6 bases). CDR1 is MNHEY and CDR2 is SMNVEV in the germline V gene (reference sequence). The V and J ends lost 7 bases and 2 bases respectively, with 14 bases between them. This CDR3 has 15 amino acids. CDR3 loop: CASTPQGHNTGELFF. CDR3 nucleotides: TGTGCCAGCACCCCTCAGGGACACAACACCGGGGAGCTGTTTTTT.